This T cell receptor beta chain was recovered during a study of post-analysis software for immune sequencing data. Whole-study context: The study covered relapsing-remitting, secondary progressive and progressive-relapsing courses of multiple sclerosis.

Study-wide results and limits: Batch-mates among the samples co-clustered strongly by F measure.

Libraries were made from TCR beta cDNA, and they carried unique molecular identifiers. The source material, about 0.9 to 11 million T cells, gave rise to 450,000 to 550,000 cDNA molecules. TCRdb ran MiXCR on the PCR reads and lists one entry per CDR3 protein. Here the sample spans more than 350,000 distinct CDR3 sequences, 39% being singletons. A remark on this clonotype: No antigen is known for it.

Sequencing input: blood. The TCR comes from a girl between 2 and 10 years old with multiple sclerosis.

The CDR3 DNA is TGCGCCAGCTTCGACAGGGACGACTATGGCTACACCTTC. Amino acid sequence: CASFDRDDYGYTF. J is TRBJ1-2 and V is TRBV5-1, with 7 nucleotides matching TRBD1. V was clipped by 7 bases and J by 3 bases; unmatched bases: 6. CDR1 is SGHRS and CDR2 is YFSETQ in the germline V gene. This CDR3 comprises 13 residues.